The 9 T cell receptor beta chains below come from one sample, sequenced in a study of T-cell memory formation after mild COVID-19. TCRdb re-called the 5' RACE reads with MiXCR, one entry per CDR3 protein. The sample has just under 550,000 distinct CDR3 sequences, around 20% seen once. Sequenced sample: PBMCs or a T cell subset sorted from them (not recorded which). These receptors all stem from an adult woman who had mild COVID-19 (a few samples of this study predate the infection). Cell type and time point are not known.

The sample holds a few counts of this clonotype. The genes are TRBV27 and TRBJ2-7; D call uncertain. With 2 bases removed from V and 0 bases from J, the gap between germline ends came to 8 bases. The germline V gene encodes CDR1 MNHEY and CDR2 SMNVEV (reference sequence). CDR3 size: 14 residues. The CDR3 nucleotides are TGTGCCAGCAGTTTAAGGGCGACCTCCTACGAGCAGTACTTC. Protein sequence: CASSLRATSYEQYF.

The CDR3 protein is CASSLVGQGNSPLHF. CDR3 in DNA: TGCGCCAGCAGCTTGGTAGGACAGGGCAATTCACCCCTCCACTTT. The genes are TRBV5-1 and TRBJ1-6; 8 nucleotides line up with TRBD1. CDR1 is SGHRS, CDR2 YFSETQ, per germline. Trimming cost V 0 bases and J 7 bases; bases outside gene matches: 3. There are 15 residues in the CDR3.

V gene TRBV25-1 combines with J gene TRBJ1-2; no firm D call. The germline CDR1 and CDR2 sequences are MGHDK and SYGVNS. Trimming took off 2 bases at V and 6 bases at J, with 13 bases between the two ends. The CDR3 contains 14 residues. The CDR3 spells CASSETPRKDGYTF. CDR3 nucleotides: TGTGCCAGCAGTGAAACCCCACGAAAGGATGGCTACACCTTC.

This clonotype was picked up a small number of times. V usage is TRBV9 and J usage is TRBJ2-7; TRBD2 aligns across 12 bases. The CDR3 totals 19 residues. Unmatched junction bases numbered 12, after V lost 0 bases and J lost 2 bases. Germline V gene data show CDR1 as SGDLS and CDR2 as YYNGEE. CDR3 amino acids: CASSVGFWTSGDPPYEQYF. CDR3 coding DNA: TGTGCCAGCAGCGTAGGCTTTTGGACTAGCGGGGATCCCCCCTACGAGCAGTACTTC.

This clonotype has a handful of counts. The chain has TRBV12-3 or TRBV12-4 and TRBJ2-2; D gene ambiguous. This CDR3 region has 11 residues. The V and J ends lost 10 bases and 6 bases respectively, with 9 bases between them. The chain's CDR3 is CAINGAGELFF. The DNA of the CDR3 is TGTGCCATTAATGGGGCCGGGGAGCTGTTTTTT.

This clonotype was counted at least ten times. The chain uses TRBV7-9 and TRBJ2-7; the D gene is possibly TRBD1 (6 bases). V lost 5 bases to trimming and J lost 0 bases, with 8 bases between them. This CDR3 is built from 13 residues. Germline V gives CDR1 SEHNR, CDR2 FQNEAQ (reference sequence). CDR3 sequence: CASSLDSSYEQYF. The CDR3 coding sequence is TGTGCCAGCAGCCTGGACAGCTCCTACGAGCAGTACTTC.

This clonotype was seen more than once but under ten times. The gene calls are TRBV3-1 and TRBJ2-1, with no clear D. The V and J ends lost 4 bases and 0 bases respectively, with 13 bases between them. Germline assignment: CDR1 LGHDT and CDR2 YNNKEL (reference sequence). CDR3 size: 16 residues. CDR3 nucleotides: TGTGCCAGCAGCCCCCTCGACGATAGCTCCTACAATGAGCAGTTCTTC. As protein: CASSPLDDSSYNEQFF.

This clonotype was seen a handful of times. This sequence joins TRBV15 and TRBJ1-5; 7 bases match TRBD1. This CDR3 is 14 amino acids long. Germline V gives CDR1 LNHNV, CDR2 YYDKDF (reference sequence). The junction had 3 bases not matched to a gene; V was cut back by 1 base and J by 6 bases. CDR3 sequence (DNA): TGTGCCACCAGCAGAGCGGCAGGGGGTCAGCCCCAGCATTTT. Translation: CATSRAAGGQPQHF.

In its sample, this clonotype was seen a few times. The chain combines TRBV6-1 with TRBJ2-1, with TRBD2 identical over 8 bases. The CDR3 is 15 residues long. CDR1 is MNHNS and CDR2 is SASEGT in the germline V gene. Germline trimming cut 5 bases from V and 7 bases from J; bases unmatched to any gene: 10. This chain's CDR3 is CASSSPGLGQNEQFF. DNA of the CDR3: TGTGCCAGCAGTAGCCCGGGACTAGGTCAAAATGAGCAGTTCTTC.